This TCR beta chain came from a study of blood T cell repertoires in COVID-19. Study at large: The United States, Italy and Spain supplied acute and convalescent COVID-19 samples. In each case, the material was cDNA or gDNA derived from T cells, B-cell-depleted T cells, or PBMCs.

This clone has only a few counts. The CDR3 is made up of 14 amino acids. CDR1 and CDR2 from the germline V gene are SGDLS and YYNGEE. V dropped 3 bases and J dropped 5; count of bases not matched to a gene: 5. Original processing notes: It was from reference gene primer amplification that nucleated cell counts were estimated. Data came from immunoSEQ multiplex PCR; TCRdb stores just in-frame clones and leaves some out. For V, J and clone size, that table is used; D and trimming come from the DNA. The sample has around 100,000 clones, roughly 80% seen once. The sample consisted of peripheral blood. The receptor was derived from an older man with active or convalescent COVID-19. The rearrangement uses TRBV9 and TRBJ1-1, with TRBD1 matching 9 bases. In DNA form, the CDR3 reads TGTGCCAGCAGCGCGGGACAGGGAGGAACTGAAGCTTTCTTT. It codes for CASSAGQGGTEAFF.